Described below is a single T cell receptor (beta chain) sequence and its context. V was clipped by 3 bases and J by 2 bases, with 11 bases between them. The CDR3 has 14 residues. Germline lookup yields CDR1 SEHNR and CDR2 FQNEAQ (reference sequence). This specimen belongs to a study of blood T cell repertoires in COVID-19. Method: immunoSEQ multiplex PCR; TCRdb's copy keeps in-frame clones and lacks some. The sample yields under 200,000 clones, 65% to 85% seen once. Sequenced material: PBMCs or T cells enriched from blood (not recorded which). This chain uses TRBV7-9 with TRBJ2-7, with a tentative D call TRBD2 (5 bases). The sequence derives from a woman aged 40-49 years with acute COVID-19. CDR3: CASSFRGRTYEQYF. The CDR3 nucleotides read TGTGCCAGCAGCTTTCGCGGGCGGACCTACGAGCAGTACTTC.